Shown below are 14 T cell receptor beta chains from a single sample sequenced in a study of cytomegalovirus exposure and HLA in healthy donors. The PCR contained 60 Vbeta and 13 Jbeta primers. Here immunoSEQ multiplex PCR was the method, and the copy in TCRdb shows in-frame clones only, minus some. The sample has 150,000 to 200,000 clones; 77% are singletons. The material sequenced was PBMCs. Every receptor here comes from a young man in good health and CMV-seronegative.

The genes are TRBV6-4 and TRBJ2-3, with TRBD2 identical over 9 bases. Germline CDR1 MRHNA, CDR2 SNTAGT. V dropped 2 bases and J dropped 2; count of bases not matched to a gene: 11. This CDR3 spans 18 amino acids. The CDR3 sequence: CASSDGPYSGGPTDTQYF. In DNA, the CDR3 is TGTGCCAGCAGTGACGGACCCTATAGCGGGGGACCCACAGATACGCAGTATTTT.

V and J are TRBV5-6 and TRBJ1-6; D uncertain. The V gene lost 3 bases and the J gene lost 6 bases, with 16 bases spanning the gap. Germline loops: CDR1 SGHDT, CDR2 YYEEEE. The CDR3 has 16 residues. CDR3 protein: CASSWWAASINSPLHF. CDR3 nucleotides: TGTGCCAGCAGCTGGTGGGCAGCTTCAATTAATTCACCCCTCCACTTT.

The chain combines TRBV6-6 with TRBJ1-5; TRBD1 agrees at 7 bases. V shed 5 bases and J 0 bases; nucleotides not matched to a gene: 4. Per germline, CDR1 MNHNY and CDR2 SVGAGI (reference sequence). The CDR3 is made up of 15 amino acids. CDR3 DNA: TGTGCCAGCAGTCCGGACAGGACTAGCAATCAGCCCCAGCATTTT. Translated: CASSPDRTSNQPQHF.

V and J are TRBV25-1 and TRBJ1-6; D gene ambiguous. The CDR3 extends over 12 amino acids. The germline V and J ends were trimmed by 8 bases and 8 bases, with 10 bases remaining between them. CDR1 and CDR2 (germline): MGHDK, SYGVNS. DNA of the CDR3: TGTGCCAGCGCGGGGTCTTATTCACCCCTCCACTTT. This encodes CASAGSYSPLHF.

This rearrangement joins TRBV11-3 to TRBJ2-1; TRBD2 aligns across 14 bases. The CDR3 totals 14 residues. From germline, CDR1 is SGHNT and CDR2 YENEEA. J was trimmed by 8 bases and V by 5 bases; bases with no gene match: 2. The CDR3 here is CASSLGLAGDEQFF. In nucleotides, the CDR3 is TGTGCCAGCAGCCTGGGACTAGCGGGAGATGAGCAGTTCTTC.

The rearrangement joins TRBV13 to TRBJ2-1; D perhaps matches TRBD2 (6 bases). Trimming took 1 base from V and 5 from J, leaving 15 bases between them. The germline V gene encodes CDR1 PRHDT and CDR2 FYEKMQ (reference sequence). The CDR3 extends over 16 amino acids. DNA for the CDR3: TGTGCCAGCAGCTTAGTATGGGCGGGAACCCACAATGAGCAGTTCTTC. Its translation is CASSLVWAGTHNEQFF.

This clone has only a few counts. The rearrangement joins TRBV30 to TRBJ2-3; 7 bases match TRBD2. CDR3 length: 16 amino acids. V gave up 2 bases and J gave up 3 bases; unmatched junction bases: 11. CDR1 is GTSNPN, CDR2 SVGIG, per germline (reference sequence). CDR3 sequence: CAWSRGAGEGTDTQYF. Written as DNA, the CDR3 is TGTGCCTGGAGTCGTGGGGCGGGGGAGGGGACAGATACGCAGTATTTT.

This clone came up once. The J gene is TRBJ2-1, the V gene TRBV11-3; D remains unclear. With 1 base removed from V and 1 base from J, the gap between germline ends came to 8 bases. The germline V gene has CDR1 SGHNT and CDR2 YENEEA. The CDR3 spans 15 residues. For the CDR3, the DNA is TGTGCCAGCAGCTTAGGCAGGCCATCCTACAATGAGCAGTTCTTC. Translated, it gives CASSLGRPSYNEQFF.

The chain carries TRBV10-3 and TRBJ2-1; D not resolved. Deletions cut 3 bases from V and 6 bases from J, with 9 bases between. This CDR3 has 13 amino acids. From germline, CDR1 is ENHRY and CDR2 SYGVKD. CDR3 coding DNA: TGTGCCATCAGTGACCAGACGGGCAATGAGCAGTTCTTC. Amino acid sequence: CAISDQTGNEQFF.

The chain couples TRBV11-2 to TRBJ1-1, with a weak D call TRBD1 (5 bases). CDR1 SGHAT and CDR2 FQNNGV come from the germline V gene. V lost 4 bases and J lost 7, with 13 bases in between. There are 13 residues in the CDR3. The CDR3 spells CASSSLLTDEAFF. For the CDR3, the DNA is TGTGCCAGCAGCTCGCTGCTGACAGATGAAGCTTTCTTT.

The chain recombines TRBV7-9 with TRBJ2-5; TRBD1 is a possible D gene (6 bases). V lost 4 bases and J 5 bases, leaving 17 bases between the germline ends. Germline CDR1 and CDR2: SEHNR and FQNEAQ (reference sequence). The CDR3 totals 15 residues. The CDR3 coding sequence is TGTGCCAGCAGCTCTACCAGGGGATTCGGGGAGACCCAGTACTTC. This codes for CASSSTRGFGETQYF.

The chain employs TRBV9 and TRBJ1-5; 8 bases are a match to TRBD1. The trim removed 4 bases at V and 8 bases at J, leaving 11 bases unmatched. CDR3 length equals 15 residues. The V gene's germline CDR1 is SGDLS and CDR2 YYNGEE. The CDR3 loop is CASSPGQGWGKPQHF. The CDR3, as DNA: TGTGCCAGCAGCCCCGGACAGGGATGGGGGAAGCCCCAGCATTTT.

The J gene is TRBJ1-1, the V gene TRBV7-9; 9 bases agree with TRBD1. The V gene end was trimmed by 4 bases and the J gene end by 1 base; junction bases not matched to a gene: 4. The length of the CDR3 is 15 residues. Germline values: CDR1 SEHNR, CDR2 FQNEAQ (reference sequence). The CDR3 nucleotides are TGTGCCAGCAGCTACCAACAGGGGGCGAACACTGAAGCTTTCTTT. Protein product: CASSYQQGANTEAFF.

The gene calls are TRBV7-2 and TRBJ2-3; 13 bases map to TRBD2. V shed 5 bases and J 4 bases; nucleotides not matched to a gene: 6. Germline loops: CDR1 SGHTA, CDR2 FQGNSA. This CDR3 has 16 residues. The CDR3 spells CASSVTSGRAPDTQYF. The CDR3 region has the DNA TGTGCCAGCAGCGTAACTAGCGGGAGGGCCCCAGATACGCAGTATTTT.